This T cell receptor beta chain is drawn from a study of T cell repertoires in cytomegalovirus infection. Turning to the study itself: CMV infection and matching HLA type were both indicated by public TCR beta signatures. Study findings and constraints: CMV-specific TCR beta clonotypes restricted by HLA-C dominated the ex vivo response. Totalled public TCR beta family frequency picked out people who carried CMV plus the relevant HLA.

A single record per CDR3 protein comes from TCRdb applying MiXCR to the reads. This table has about 830,000 distinct CDR3 sequences, around a third appearing once. Germline CDR1 reads SGHVS; CDR2 reads FQNEAQ. Trimming took off 4 bases at V and 7 bases at J, with 11 bases between the two ends. This CDR3 region has 14 residues. In the case of this clonotype: The antigen remains undetermined.

The sequencing used cultured CD8+ T cells from PBMCs, collected from culture after CMV antigen stimulation. The sequence derives from a human donor in good health (CMV status not recorded). Some clones in this sample may be carry-over from other donors' samples. V is TRBV7-8 and J is TRBJ1-6; D perhaps matches TRBD1 (5 bases). The CDR3 is CASSYTRVNSPLHF. The DNA of the CDR3 is TGTGCCAGCAGCTACACCAGGGTAAATTCACCCCTCCACTTT.